These 19 T cell receptor beta chains share one sample of origin, sequenced in a study of T cell changes during pregnancy in multiple sclerosis. Sequencing was performed with immunoSEQ multiplex PCR; in TCRdb, only in-frame clones are kept and a portion is missing. The sample consists of 12,000 or so clones, roughly 94% of them appearing once. The sequences come from CD4+ T cells from peripheral blood mononuclear cells, collected before pregnancy. The origin of the receptors is a female donor with multiple sclerosis, enrolled in a pregnancy study.

The chain couples TRBV18 to TRBJ2-3; D gene ambiguous. Trimming shortened V by 0 bases and J by 7 bases, and 17 bases separated the two germline ends. Germline CDR1 is KGHSH and CDR2 is LQKENI. The length of the CDR3 is 16 residues. The CDR3 here is CASSPPLSFLKYTQYF. CDR3 nucleotide sequence: TGTGCCAGCTCACCACCCCTTTCCTTTCTTAAATATACGCAGTATTTT.

The rearrangement uses TRBV14 and TRBJ1-4, with 8 bases identical to TRBD1. The V and J ends lost 4 bases and 4 bases, in that order; junction bases with no gene match: 5. Germline-derived CDR1 and CDR2 are SGHDN and FVKESK. This CDR3 contains 15 residues. For the CDR3, the DNA is TGTGCCAGCAGCCGCGCGACAGGGGTTAATGAAAAACTGTTTTTT. Protein sequence: CASSRATGVNEKLFF.

The chain joins TRBV7-2 to TRBJ2-7; perhaps TRBD2 as D (6 bases). V lost 1 base and J lost 6, with 16 bases in between. CDR1 is SGHTA, CDR2 FQGNSA, per germline. The CDR3 has 15 amino acids. CDR3 region: CASSLGVGGKGEQYF. The CDR3 bases are TGTGCCAGCAGCTTAGGGGTCGGGGGAAAAGGCGAGCAGTACTTC.

The chain is built from TRBV7-2 and TRBJ2-2; possible D gene TRBD2, 6 bases. There are 15 residues in the CDR3. CDR1 is SGHTA, CDR2 FQGNSA, per germline. V lost 5 bases to trimming and J lost 0 bases, with 10 bases between them. The CDR3: CASSVGGANTGELFF. The CDR3 DNA sequence: TGTGCCAGCAGCGTGGGAGGTGCGAACACCGGGGAGCTGTTTTTT.

This clone was seen a few times. The chain carries TRBV7-9 and TRBJ2-1; possibly TRBD1 for D (6 bases). From germline, CDR1 is SEHNR and CDR2 FQNEAQ (reference sequence). V dropped 5 bases and J dropped 1 base, with 12 bases sitting between them. The CDR3 is made up of 15 amino acids. DNA for the CDR3: TGTGCCAGCAGCCTACAGGGTTCATCCTACAATGAGCAGTTCTTC. It translates to CASSLQGSSYNEQFF.

The genes are TRBV2 and TRBJ2-3; 16 bases are shared with TRBD2. CDR1 SNHLY and CDR2 FYNNEI come from the germline V gene. Losses at the gene ends were 7 bases for V and 3 bases for J; bases not matched to a gene: 13. This CDR3 region has 19 residues. This chain's CDR3 is CASTRKPGLAGGPTDTQYF. CDR3 nucleotide sequence: TGTGCCAGCACGAGAAAACCGGGACTAGCGGGGGGGCCAACAGATACGCAGTATTTT.

V and J are TRBV7-9 and TRBJ1-6; TRBD1 matches at 7 bases. The V segment lost 7 bases and the J segment 2 bases; nucleotides outside the gene matches: 17. Germline CDR1 SEHNR, CDR2 FQNEAQ (reference sequence). This CDR3 has 19 residues. The CDR3 nucleotides are TGTGCCAGCACCACCTGGGTTGGTCAGGGGGACACCTATAATTCACCCCTCCACTTT. It yields the protein CASTTWVGQGDTYNSPLHF.

The rearrangement joins TRBV19 to TRBJ1-5; D is unclear. V lost 2 bases and J lost 0, with 14 bases in between. This CDR3 is 17 amino acids long. Per germline, CDR1 LNHDA and CDR2 SQIVND (reference sequence). This CDR3 reads CASSISARRYSNQPQHF. DNA for the CDR3: TGTGCCAGTAGTATATCGGCGCGGAGGTATAGCAATCAGCCCCAGCATTTT.

The J gene is TRBJ1-1, the V gene TRBV10-3; the match to TRBD1 covers 7 bases. The V segment lost 0 bases and the J segment 0 bases; nucleotides outside the gene matches: 16. Germline assignment: CDR1 ENHRY and CDR2 SYGVKD. The CDR3 totals 20 residues. CDR3 sequence reads: CAISESPLQGIALMNTEAFF. As DNA, the CDR3 is TGTGCCATCAGTGAGTCCCCCTTACAGGGGATCGCCCTGATGAACACTGAAGCTTTCTTT.

This chain connects TRBV2 to TRBJ1-4; D gene ambiguous. Germline CDR1 reads SNHLY; CDR2 reads FYNNEI. This CDR3 comprises 14 residues. The ends were cut back, 7 bases at V and 8 bases at J, with 17 bases in the middle. For the CDR3, the DNA is TGTGCCAGCAACGAAGGGTCAGGCGGGGAAAAACTGTTTTTT. Translation: CASNEGSGGEKLFF. Variable domain in full (rest from reference TRBV2 and TRBJ1-4): EPEVTQTPSHQVTQMGQEVILRCVPISNHLYFYWYRQILGQKVEFLVSFYNNEISEKSEIFDDQFSVERPDGSNFTLKIRSTKLEDSAMYFCASNEGSGGEKLFFGSGTQLSVL.

The chain is built from TRBV5-4 and TRBJ2-7; D might be TRBD2 (5 bases). Trimming shortened V by 4 bases and J by 6 bases, and 17 bases separated the two germline ends. This CDR3 has 14 amino acids. CDR1 SGHNT and CDR2 YYREEE come from the germline V gene (reference sequence). CDR3 protein: CASSLLADAGEQYF. The CDR3 bases are TGTGCCAGCAGCCTCCTGGCCGACGCGGGCGAGCAGTACTTC.

CDR3 coding DNA: TGCGCCAGCAGCTTGGAACTCTCGGGGGGTACTGAAGCTTTCTTT. Its translation: CASSLELSGGTEAFF. V and J are TRBV5-1 and TRBJ1-1, with TRBD1 as a possible D gene (5 bases). From germline, CDR1 is SGHRS and CDR2 YFSETQ. The CDR3 is made up of 15 amino acids. V shed 0 bases and J shed 5 bases, with 14 bases lying between them.

The gene calls are TRBV6-1 and TRBJ2-5, with TRBD1 matching over 9 bases. V lost 2 bases and J lost 5; bases outside the gene matches: 6. Germline V gene sequence: CDR1 MNHNS, CDR2 SASEGT. The CDR3 sequence is 15 residues long. The CDR3: CASSEPAQGAETQYF. CDR3 DNA: TGTGCCAGCAGTGAACCGGCACAGGGGGCCGAGACCCAGTACTTC.

J is TRBJ2-3 and V is TRBV5-1; the match to TRBD1 covers 8 bases. This CDR3 has 16 amino acids. V was pared by 2 bases and J by 4 bases, with 9 bases of the junction left unmatched. Germline loops: CDR1 SGHRS, CDR2 YFSETQ. Here the CDR3 reads CASSFRGHGNSDTQYF. The CDR3 DNA is TGCGCCAGCAGCTTCAGGGGGCATGGTAACTCAGATACGCAGTATTTT.

The rearrangement uses TRBV9 and TRBJ2-5, with TRBD2 identical over 10 bases. V was clipped by 0 bases and J by 9 bases; unmatched bases: 17. This CDR3 comprises 18 residues. Germline CDR1 reads SGDLS; CDR2 reads YYNGEE. The CDR3, as DNA: TGTGCCAGCAGCGTAGATCCCGGAGGTAGCGGGGGGTCTTTGTCCCAGTACTTC. As protein: CASSVDPGGSGGSLSQYF. The full variable domain, with the rest looked up from reference TRBV9 and TRBJ2-5, is DSGVTQTPKHLITATGQRVTLRCSPRSGDLSVYWYQQSLDQGLQFLIQYYNGEERAKGNILERFSAQQFPDLHSELNLSSLELGDSALYFCASSVDPGGSGGSLSQYFGPGTRLLVL.

The chain combines TRBV7-3 with TRBJ2-1, with TRBD1 matching over 8 bases. CDR3 size: 16 residues. Unmatched junction bases numbered 8, after V lost 0 bases and J lost 7 bases. The germline CDR1 and CDR2 sequences are SGHTA and FQGTGA. The CDR3 region is CASSLTADRARNEQFF. CDR3 DNA: TGTGCCAGCAGCTTAACTGCGGACAGGGCGAGGAATGAGCAGTTCTTC.

The chain employs TRBV27 and TRBJ1-1, with D possibly TRBD1 on 5 matching bases. The germline V gene encodes CDR1 MNHEY and CDR2 SMNVEV (reference sequence). The CDR3 is 12 residues long. Trimming cost V 8 bases and J 4 bases, with 11 bases left between them. CDR3 protein: CASGRVGTEAFF. DNA of the CDR3: TGTGCCAGCGGCAGGGTTGGCACTGAAGCTTTCTTT.

The chain joins TRBV7-8 to TRBJ2-7; TRBD2 agrees at 13 bases. V gave up 5 bases and J gave up 0 bases; unmatched junction bases: 4. In germline, CDR1 is SGHVS, CDR2 FQNEAQ. This CDR3 has 16 amino acids. The CDR3, as DNA: TGTGCCAGCAGCCCAAGACTAGCGGGGGGCTCCTACGAGCAGTACTTC. Its protein product is CASSPRLAGGSYEQYF. Looking up the rest from reference TRBV7-8 and TRBJ2-7 gives the full variable domain: GAGVSQSPRYKVAKRGQDVALRCDPISGHVSLFWYQQALGQGPEFLTYFQNEAQLDKSGLPSDRFFAERPEGSVSTLKIQRTQQEDSAVYLCASSPRLAGGSYEQYFGPGTRLTVT.

The rearrangement joins TRBV11-2 to TRBJ2-3; TRBD2 aligns across 12 bases. Germline V gives CDR1 SGHAT, CDR2 FQNNGV. This CDR3 comprises 13 residues. J was trimmed by 6 bases and V by 7 bases; bases with no gene match: 2. The DNA for the CDR3 is TGTGCCAGCACTACTAGCGGGGGGGATACGCAGTATTTT. This encodes CASTTSGGDTQYF.